The rows below give T cell receptor beta chains drawn from one sample of a study of T cells after posttransplantation cyclophosphamide. The assay was immunoSEQ multiplex PCR, and TCRdb's table has in-frame clones only and misses some. Altogether about 24,000 clones were found in the sample, and no singletons occur. Sample: PBMCs. These receptors were obtained from a woman aged 45-60 years in good health, CMV-negative, and a related stem cell transplant donor. CDR3s include the opening cysteine and the closing phenylalanine or tryptophan. D genes are given only for firm matches. A clone size is listed for some rows: how often the clone was seen (once, few, many), or a class if it is expanded.

J gene,V gene,CDR3 length,D gene,clone size,CDR3 DNA,CDR3 protein
TRBJ2-2,TRBV10-3,14,-,many,TGTGCCATCACCCCCGACAGGGAGGCCGGGGAGCTGTTTTTT,CAITPDREAGELFF
TRBJ1-1,TRBV18,13,-,many,TGTGCCAGCTCTCAACTTATGAACACTGAAGCTTTCTTT,CASSQLMNTEAFF
TRBJ2-1,TRBV4-1,17,TRBD2,many,TGCGCCAGCAGCCAAACTAGCGGGAGAAGCTCCTACAATGAGCAGTTCTTC,CASSQTSGRSSYNEQFF
TRBJ1-5,TRBV29-1,11,-,many,TGCAGCGCCGGGAACAATCAGCCCCAGCATTTT,CSAGNNQPQHF
TRBJ2-5,TRBV2,12,-,many,TGTGCCAGCAGCGGGGACCAAGAGACCCAGTACTTC,CASSGDQETQYF
TRBJ1-1,TRBV7-3,13,-,many,TGTGCCAGCAGCCCTCATGCGATCACTGAAGCTTTCTTT,CASSPHAITEAFF
TRBJ2-7,TRBV13,13,-,many,TGTGCCAGCAGTCCGACAGGCACCTACGAGCAGTACTTC,CASSPTGTYEQYF
TRBJ2-1,TRBV7-8,18,TRBD2,-,TGTGCCAGCAGCCCTGGACTAGCGGGTGCCAGCTCCTACAATGAGCAGTTCTTC,CASSPGLAGASSYNEQFF
TRBJ1-3,TRBV25-1,17,TRBD1,many,TGTGCCAGCAGCCTGACAGGGAAAGGAGTCTCTGGAAACACCATATATTTT,CASSLTGKGVSGNTIYF
TRBJ2-7,TRBV9,14,TRBD2,many,TGTGCCAGCAGCGTAAGATCAACTAGCGGGGAGCAGTACTTC,CASSVRSTSGEQYF
TRBJ1-2,TRBV10-3,13,-,many,TGTGCCATCAGTGCGGAACCGACAGGCGGCTACACCTTC,CAISAEPTGGYTF
TRBJ2-3,TRBV30,15,TRBD1,many,TGTGCCTGGACTCCCGGGACAGGGAAGGCAGATACGCAGTATTTT,CAWTPGTGKADTQYF
TRBJ2-3,TRBV7-9,14,TRBD2,many,TGTGCCAGCAGCGCCGGACTAGCGAGAGATACGCAGTATTTT,CASSAGLARDTQYF
TRBJ1-1,TRBV6-1,15,TRBD1,-,TGTGCCAGCAGGCGACAGGGGGGACCGAACACTGAAGCTTTCTTT,CASRRQGGPNTEAFF
TRBJ2-2,TRBV19,14,-,many,TGTGCCAGTAGTCTGTACAGGGGGGGCGGGGAGCTGTTTTTT,CASSLYRGGGELFF
TRBJ2-2,TRBV19,14,-,many,TGTGCCAGTAGTATAGTACGGGGTACCGGGGAGCTGTTTTTT,CASSIVRGTGELFF
TRBJ2-1,TRBV9,17,TRBD1,-,TGTGCCAGCAGCCCAAGTATGGGCAGGGGGCGCGTCAATGAGCAGTTCTTC,CASSPSMGRGRVNEQFF
TRBJ1-2,TRBV28,14,-,-,TGTGCCAGCAGTTTGGTGGGGCGGCCCTGTGGCTACACCTTC,CASSLVGRPCGYTF
TRBJ2-3,TRBV27,13,-,many,TGTGCCAGCAGTTTATCTGTCTTCGATACGCAGTATTTT,CASSLSVFDTQYF
TRBJ2-7,TRBV5-1,16,-,many,TGCGCCAGCAGCTGGGTTGGGGGGGGGCCCTCCTACGAGCAGTACTTC,CASSWVGGGPSYEQYF
TRBJ2-3,TRBV6-5,15,TRBD2,many,TGTGCCAGCAGTTCGACTAGCGGGGGGAGGGGGACGCAGTATTTT,CASSSTSGGRGTQYF
TRBJ1-1,TRBV4-2,14,-,many,TGTGCCAGCAGCCAAGAACCGACACCCACTGAAGCTTTCTTT,CASSQEPTPTEAFF
TRBJ1-6,TRBV7-9,13,TRBD1,many,TGTGCCAGCAGCCAGGGGGTCGGTTCACCCCTCCACTTT,CASSQGVGSPLHF
TRBJ2-4,TRBV6-6,15,-,many,TGTGCCAGCAGTTACGGCAGGGTGGCCAAAAACATTCAGTACTTC,CASSYGRVAKNIQYF
TRBJ2-1,TRBV6-4,16,-,many,TGTGCCAGCAGTGACTCTCCAGGGGCGGGTTACAATGAGCAGTTCTTC,CASSDSPGAGYNEQFF
TRBJ1-1,TRBV4-1,14,-,many,TGCGCCAGCAGCCAAGAAGACAGAAACACTGAAGCTTTCTTT,CASSQEDRNTEAFF
TRBJ2-3,TRBV7-7,14,TRBD2,many,TGTGCCAGCAGCTTAGCCGGGAGGACAGATACGCAGTATTTT,CASSLAGRTDTQYF
TRBJ2-7,TRBV4-2,18,TRBD2,many,TGTGCCAGCAGCCAAGCCCCGGGACTAGCGGGAGAAAACTACGAGCAGTACTTC,CASSQAPGLAGENYEQYF
TRBJ1-1,TRBV27,14,-,many,TGTGCCAGCAGAGTTGGGGGCTTAGGCACTGAAGCTTTCTTT,CASRVGGLGTEAFF
TRBJ1-4,TRBV5-1,14,-,many,TGCGCCAGCAGCTCGGGACAACTTAATGAAAAACTGTTTTTT,CASSSGQLNEKLFF
TRBJ1-2,TRBV7-2,13,-,many,TGTGCCAGCAGCTTAGGACAGGCTAATGGCTACACCTTC,CASSLGQANGYTF
TRBJ1-1,TRBV6-5,13,-,many,TGTGCCAGCACCTCCGACAGGAACACTGAAGCTTTCTTT,CASTSDRNTEAFF
TRBJ2-5,TRBV29-1,11,-,many,TGCAGCGCAAGGACTCAAGAGACCCAGTACTTC,CSARTQETQYF
TRBJ1-1,TRBV18,14,-,many,TGTGCCAGCTCCCAAATCACCGGGACACCTGAAGCTTTCTTT,CASSQITGTPEAFF
TRBJ2-3,TRBV5-1,16,-,many,TGCGCCAGCAGCGGAGATCCGGGACATCCCACAGATACGCAGTATTTT,CASSGDPGHPTDTQYF
TRBJ1-2,TRBV5-1,14,-,many,TGCGCCAGCAGCTTGGAGCACTCAAGCTATGGCTACACCTTC,CASSLEHSSYGYTF
TRBJ2-2,TRBV9,15,-,many,TGTGCCAGCAGCGTAGGTGGTCGTGATACTCGGGAGCTGTTTTTT,CASSVGGRDTRELFF
TRBJ2-1,TRBV19,13,TRBD1,many,TGTGCCAGTAGTTTGCAGGGGGACAATGAGCAGTTCTTC,CASSLQGDNEQFF
TRBJ2-5,TRBV11-2,14,TRBD1,many,TGTGCCAGCAGCTTGACAGGGATTCAAGAGACCCAGTACTTC,CASSLTGIQETQYF
TRBJ1-4,TRBV29-1,17,-,few,TGCAACCCCCCCCGGCGGAAGCGAAATGCAACTAATGAAAAACTGTTTTTT,CNPPRRKRNATNEKLFF
TRBJ1-2,TRBV4-3,15,TRBD1,many,TGCGCCAGCAGCCAAGATTGGGGACAGGGGGGTGGCTACACCTTC,CASSQDWGQGGGYTF
TRBJ1-1,TRBV29-1,15,TRBD1,many,TGCAGCGTTGATTGGGACAGGGTCATGAACACTGAAGCTTTCTTT,CSVDWDRVMNTEAFF
TRBJ1-2,TRBV6-1,14,-,many,TGTGCCAGCAGTGAAAGGGGCGGTACCTATGGCTACACCTTC,CASSERGGTYGYTF
TRBJ2-3,TRBV4-2,13,-,many,TGTGCCAGCAGCCTCTCTAGCACAGATACGCAGTATTTT,CASSLSSTDTQYF
TRBJ1-1,TRBV6-1,14,TRBD1,few,TGTGCCAGCAGAAGACAGGGTTGGAACACTGAAGCTTTCTTT,CASRRQGWNTEAFF
TRBJ2-3,TRBV27,15,-,many,TGTGCCAGCAGTTTAATAGCGCCCAGCACAGATACGCAGTATTTT,CASSLIAPSTDTQYF
TRBJ1-2,TRBV30,17,-,many,TGTGCCTGGAGTGTAGGGGCCCTCTGGAACGTCAACTATGGCTACACCTTC,CAWSVGALWNVNYGYTF
TRBJ1-1,TRBV18,14,-,many,TGTGCCAGCTCACCACCGCCCGGGTACACTGAAGCTTTCTTT,CASSPPPGYTEAFF